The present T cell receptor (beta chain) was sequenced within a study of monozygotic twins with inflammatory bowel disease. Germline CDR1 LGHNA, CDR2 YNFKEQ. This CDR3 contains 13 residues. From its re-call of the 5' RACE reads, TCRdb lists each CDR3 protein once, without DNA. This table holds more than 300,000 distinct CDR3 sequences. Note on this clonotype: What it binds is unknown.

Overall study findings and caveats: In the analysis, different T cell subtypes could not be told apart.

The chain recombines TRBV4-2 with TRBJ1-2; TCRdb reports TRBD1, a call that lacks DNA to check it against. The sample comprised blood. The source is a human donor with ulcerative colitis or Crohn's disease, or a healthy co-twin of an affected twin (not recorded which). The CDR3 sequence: CASSQEQGRGYTF.